What follows is one T cell receptor (beta chain) and its context. The sample comes from a study of T cell changes during pregnancy in multiple sclerosis. Repertoires were generated with immunoSEQ multiplex PCR, while TCRdb's copy carries only in-frame clones and drops some. This sample has fewer than 35,000 clones, with 90% to 95% found just once. V lost 5 bases to trimming and J lost 5 bases; unmatched junction nucleotides: 18. Germline V lookup: CDR1 SGHVS, CDR2 FQNEAQ. The CDR3 is 18 residues long. The sequencing here drew on CD4+ T cells from peripheral blood mononuclear cells, taken in the third trimester of pregnancy. This TCR was recovered from a female donor in good health, enrolled as a control in a pregnancy study. The chain has TRBV7-8 and TRBJ2-5; 9 nucleotides line up with TRBD1. CDR3 protein: CASSLRTGTGRLGETQYF. Here the CDR3 DNA reads TGTGCCAGCAGCCTGCGTACCGGGACAGGGCGCCTTGGTGAGACCCAGTACTTC. The entire variable domain, with the rest obtained from reference TRBV7-8 and TRBJ2-5, is as follows: GAGVSQSPRYKVAKRGQDVALRCDPISGHVSLFWYQQALGQGPEFLTYFQNEAQLDKSGLPSDRFFAERPEGSVSTLKIQRTQQEDSAVYLCASSLRTGTGRLGETQYFGPGTRLLVL.